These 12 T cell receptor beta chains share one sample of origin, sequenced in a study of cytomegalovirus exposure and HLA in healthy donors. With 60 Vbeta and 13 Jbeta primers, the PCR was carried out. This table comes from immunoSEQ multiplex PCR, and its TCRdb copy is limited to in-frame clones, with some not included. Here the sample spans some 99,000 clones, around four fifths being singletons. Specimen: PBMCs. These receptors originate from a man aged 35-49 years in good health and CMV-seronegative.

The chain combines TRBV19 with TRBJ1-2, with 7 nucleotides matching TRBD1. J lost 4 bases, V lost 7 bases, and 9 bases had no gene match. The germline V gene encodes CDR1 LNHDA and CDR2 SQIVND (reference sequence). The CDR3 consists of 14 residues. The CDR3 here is CASKTGLGAYGYTF. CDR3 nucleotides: TGTGCCAGTAAGACAGGGCTAGGAGCCTATGGCTACACCTTC.

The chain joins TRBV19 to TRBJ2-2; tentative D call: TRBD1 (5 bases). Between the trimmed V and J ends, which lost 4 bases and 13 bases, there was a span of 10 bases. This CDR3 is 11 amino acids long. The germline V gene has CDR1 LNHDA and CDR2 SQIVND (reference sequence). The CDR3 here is CASSNGQGLFF. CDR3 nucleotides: TGTGCCAGTAGTAACGGCCAGGGGCTGTTTTTT.

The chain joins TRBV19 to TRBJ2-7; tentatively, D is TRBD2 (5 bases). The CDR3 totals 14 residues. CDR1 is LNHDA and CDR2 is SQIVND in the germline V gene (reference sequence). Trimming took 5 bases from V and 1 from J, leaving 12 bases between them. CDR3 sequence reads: CASSSIGVSYEQYF. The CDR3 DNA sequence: TGTGCCAGTAGTTCGATCGGGGTTTCCTACGAGCAGTACTTC.

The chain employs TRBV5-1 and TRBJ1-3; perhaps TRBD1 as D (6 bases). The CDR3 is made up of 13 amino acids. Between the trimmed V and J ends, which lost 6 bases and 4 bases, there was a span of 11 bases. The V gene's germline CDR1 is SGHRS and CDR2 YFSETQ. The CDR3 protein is CASIHREGNTIYF. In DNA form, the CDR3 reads TGCGCCAGCATACACAGGGAAGGAAACACCATATATTTT.

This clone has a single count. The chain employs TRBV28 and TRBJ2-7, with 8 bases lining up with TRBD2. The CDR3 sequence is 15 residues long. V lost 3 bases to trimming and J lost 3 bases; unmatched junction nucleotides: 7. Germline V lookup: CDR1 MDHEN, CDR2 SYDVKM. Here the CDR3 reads CASSLAGGNHYEQYF. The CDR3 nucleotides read TGTGCCAGCAGTTTGGCGGGAGGAAACCACTACGAGCAGTACTTC.

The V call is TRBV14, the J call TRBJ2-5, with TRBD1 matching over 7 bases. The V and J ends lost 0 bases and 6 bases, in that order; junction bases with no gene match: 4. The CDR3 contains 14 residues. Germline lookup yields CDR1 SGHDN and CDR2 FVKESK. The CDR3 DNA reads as TGTGCCAGCAGCCAAGAATTCAGGGGGAAGACCCAGTACTTC. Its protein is CASSQEFRGKTQYF.

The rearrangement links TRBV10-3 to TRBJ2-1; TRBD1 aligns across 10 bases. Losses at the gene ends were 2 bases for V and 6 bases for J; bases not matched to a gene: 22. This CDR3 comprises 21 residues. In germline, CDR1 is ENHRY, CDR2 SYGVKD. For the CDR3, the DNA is TGTGCCATCAGTGAGAGACGACAGGGGGCGCTCGGCGGGAGAACTTTCAATGAGCAGTTCTTC. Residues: CAISERRQGALGGRTFNEQFF.

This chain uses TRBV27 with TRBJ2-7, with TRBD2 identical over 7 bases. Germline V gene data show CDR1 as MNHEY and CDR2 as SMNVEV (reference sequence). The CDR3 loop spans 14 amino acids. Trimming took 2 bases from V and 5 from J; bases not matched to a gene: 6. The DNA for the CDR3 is TGTGCCAGCAGTTTACAGGGACTATCCGACGAGCAGTACTTC. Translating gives CASSLQGLSDEQYF.

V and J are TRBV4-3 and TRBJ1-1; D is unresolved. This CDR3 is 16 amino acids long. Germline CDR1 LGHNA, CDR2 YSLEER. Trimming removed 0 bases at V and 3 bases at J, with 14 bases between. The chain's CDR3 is CASSQDVDSGYTEAFF. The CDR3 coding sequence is TGCGCCAGCAGCCAAGATGTCGACTCGGGGTACACTGAAGCTTTCTTT.

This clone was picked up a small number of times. The CDR3 loop is CASSVGREAYNEQFF. The CDR3 bases are TGTGCCAGCAGCGTCGGACGGGAGGCCTACAATGAGCAGTTCTTC. The chain has TRBV9 and TRBJ2-1; 7 positions match TRBD2. This CDR3 is built from 15 residues. The junction had 4 bases not matched to a gene; V was cut back by 2 bases and J by 2 bases. CDR1 is SGDLS and CDR2 is YYNGEE in the germline V gene.

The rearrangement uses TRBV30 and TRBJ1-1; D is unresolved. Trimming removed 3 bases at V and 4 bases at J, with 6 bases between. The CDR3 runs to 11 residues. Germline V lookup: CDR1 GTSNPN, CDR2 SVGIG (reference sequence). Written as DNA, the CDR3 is TGTGCCTGGAGACTAACCACTGAAGCTTTCTTT. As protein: CAWRLTTEAFF.

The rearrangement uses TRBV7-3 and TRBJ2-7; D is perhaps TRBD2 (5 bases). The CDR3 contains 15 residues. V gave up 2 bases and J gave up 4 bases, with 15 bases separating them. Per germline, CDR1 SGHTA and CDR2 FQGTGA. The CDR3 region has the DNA TGTGCCAGCAGCTTAGGTCCTTCGGCGGGTTACGAGCAGTACTTC. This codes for CASSLGPSAGYEQYF.